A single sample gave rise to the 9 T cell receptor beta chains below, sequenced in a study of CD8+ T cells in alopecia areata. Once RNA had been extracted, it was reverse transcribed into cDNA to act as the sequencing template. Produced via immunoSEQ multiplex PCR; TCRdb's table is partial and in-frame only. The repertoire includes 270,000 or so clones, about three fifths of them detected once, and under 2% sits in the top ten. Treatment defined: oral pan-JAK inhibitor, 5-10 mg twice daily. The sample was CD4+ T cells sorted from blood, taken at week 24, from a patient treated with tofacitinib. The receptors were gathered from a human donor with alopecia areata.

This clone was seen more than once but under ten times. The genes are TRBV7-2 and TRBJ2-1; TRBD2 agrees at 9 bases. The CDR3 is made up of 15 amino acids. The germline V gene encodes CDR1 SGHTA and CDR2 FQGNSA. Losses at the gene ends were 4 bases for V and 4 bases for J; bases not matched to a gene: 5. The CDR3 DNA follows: TGTGCCAGCAGCTCGCTAGCGGGGTATTACAATGAGCAGTTCTTC. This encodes CASSSLAGYYNEQFF.

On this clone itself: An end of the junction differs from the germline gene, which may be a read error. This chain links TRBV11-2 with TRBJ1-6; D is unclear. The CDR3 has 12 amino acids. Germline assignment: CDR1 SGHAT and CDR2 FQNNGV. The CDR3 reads CASSQERNPPTF. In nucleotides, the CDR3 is TGTGCCAGCAGCCAAGAGCGCAATCCCCCCACCTTT.

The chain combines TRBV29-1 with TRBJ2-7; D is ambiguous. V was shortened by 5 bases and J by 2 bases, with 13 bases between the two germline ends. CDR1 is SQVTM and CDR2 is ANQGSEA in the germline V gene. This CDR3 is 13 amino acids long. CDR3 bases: TGCAGCGTTCGCATCGCTGGGGCCTACGAGCAGTACTTC. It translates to CSVRIAGAYEQYF.

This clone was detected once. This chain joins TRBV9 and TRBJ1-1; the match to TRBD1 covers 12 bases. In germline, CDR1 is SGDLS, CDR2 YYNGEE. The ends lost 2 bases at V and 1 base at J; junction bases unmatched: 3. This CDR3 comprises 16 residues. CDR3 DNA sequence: TGTGCCAGCAGCGTCCGGGACAGGGGGCGGAACACTGAAGCTTTCTTT. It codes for CASSVRDRGRNTEAFF. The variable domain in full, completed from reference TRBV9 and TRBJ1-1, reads DSGVTQTPKHLITATGQRVTLRCSPRSGDLSVYWYQQSLDQGLQFLIQYYNGEERAKGNILERFSAQQFPDLHSELNLSSLELGDSALYFCASSVRDRGRNTEAFFGQGTRLTVV.

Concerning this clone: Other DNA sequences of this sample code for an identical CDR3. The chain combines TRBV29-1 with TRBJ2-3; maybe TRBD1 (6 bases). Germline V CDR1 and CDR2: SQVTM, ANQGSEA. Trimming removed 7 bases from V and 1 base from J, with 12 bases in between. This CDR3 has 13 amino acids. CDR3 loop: CSGDTGGTDTQYF. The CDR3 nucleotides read TGCAGCGGGGACACCGGGGGCACAGATACGCAGTATTTT.

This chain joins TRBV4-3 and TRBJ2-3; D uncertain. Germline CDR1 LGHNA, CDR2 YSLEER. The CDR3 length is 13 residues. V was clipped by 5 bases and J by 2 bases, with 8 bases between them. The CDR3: CASSASSTDTQYF. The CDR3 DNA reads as TGCGCCAGCAGCGCTTCCTCCACAGATACGCAGTATTTT.

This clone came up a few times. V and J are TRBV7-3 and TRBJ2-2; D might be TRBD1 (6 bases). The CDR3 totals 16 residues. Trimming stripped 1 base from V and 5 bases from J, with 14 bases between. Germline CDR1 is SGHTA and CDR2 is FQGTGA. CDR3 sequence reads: CASSLSRGAETGELFF. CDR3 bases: TGTGCCAGCAGCTTAAGCAGGGGCGCCGAAACCGGGGAGCTGTTTTTT.

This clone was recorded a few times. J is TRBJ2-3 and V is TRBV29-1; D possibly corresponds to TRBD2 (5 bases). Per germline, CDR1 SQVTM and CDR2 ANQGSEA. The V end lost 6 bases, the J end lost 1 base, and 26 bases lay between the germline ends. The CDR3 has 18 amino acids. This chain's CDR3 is CSVSSVAVGSRRTDTQYF. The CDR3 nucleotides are TGCAGCGTGTCTTCCGTCGCTGTGGGGAGCCGGCGCACAGATACGCAGTATTTT.

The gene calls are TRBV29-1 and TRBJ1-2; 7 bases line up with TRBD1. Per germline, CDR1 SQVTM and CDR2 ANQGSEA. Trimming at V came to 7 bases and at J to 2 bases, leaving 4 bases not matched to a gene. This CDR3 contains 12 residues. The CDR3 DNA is TGCAGCGGCAGACAGGGCAACTATGGCTACACCTTC. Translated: CSGRQGNYGYTF. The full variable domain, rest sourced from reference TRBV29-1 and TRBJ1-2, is SAVISQKPSRDICQRGTSLTIQCQVDSQVTMMFWYRQQPGQSLTLIATANQGSEATYESGFVIDKFPISRPNLTFSTLTVSNMSPEDSSIYLCSGRQGNYGYTFGSGTRLTVV.